The present TCR beta chain was sequenced within a study of blood T cell repertoires in COVID-19. Study-wide background: COVID-19 samples from acute and convalescent phases originated in the United States, Italy and Spain. PBMCs, B-cell-depleted T cells, or T cells were the source of the cDNA or gDNA that made up the material.

Authors' processing steps: Amplification of reference gene primers provided the estimated nucleated cell counts. Assay used: immunoSEQ multiplex PCR; TCRdb lists only in-frame clones, some missing. The V and J calls and clone size are taken from that table; D and trimming were inferred from the DNA. There are about 190,000 clones in the sample; 78% occur only once, and 2.5% to 3.5% lies in the top ten. The CDR3 is made up of 12 amino acids. The V gene's germline CDR1 is SGHDN and CDR2 FVKESK. V was cut by 4 bases and J by 3 bases, with 6 bases left in between. This sequence originates from a woman older than 75 with active or convalescent COVID-19. The chain links TRBV14 to TRBJ2-5; D is uncertain. Specimen: peripheral blood. The CDR3 DNA reads as TGTGCCAGCAGCCGCTATAAAGAGACCCAGTACTTC. Protein product: CASSRYKETQYF.